A selection of T cell receptor beta chains follows, all from one sample in a study of cytomegalovirus exposure and HLA in healthy donors. Assay: immunoSEQ multiplex PCR; the TCRdb copy retains only in-frame clones and omits some. Of over 90,000 clones listed, approximately 72% are singletons. The sequenced sample consisted of PBMCs. Receptors originate from a woman in her 50s in good health and CMV-seronegative. Both conserved end residues are part of each CDR3. A D gene is named only where the DNA matches it firmly. Expanded clones are given a class, and other clones once, few, many or no size at all.

d_call	v_call	j_call	clone_size	cdr3_nt	cdr3_aa
-	TRBV6-5	TRBJ1-2	few	TGTGCCAGCAGTTATACAGCTAACTATGGCTACACCTTC	CASSYTANYGYTF
TRBD1	TRBV29-1	TRBJ2-7	-	TGCAGCGCTCGGGACAGCTCCTACGAGCAGTACTTC	CSARDSSYEQYF
TRBD2	TRBV9	TRBJ2-7	few	TGTGCCAGCAGCCAAGGGCTAGCGGGGGGGCCGGGTGAGCAGTACTTC	CASSQGLAGGPGEQYF
-	TRBV5-1	TRBJ2-2	-	TGCGCCAGCAGCCAGGGGACGAACACCGGGGAGCTGTTTTTT	CASSQGTNTGELFF
-	TRBV7-9	TRBJ2-2	-	TGTGCCAGCAGCTCCCGACTAGTCATGGGCGGGGAGCTGTTTTTT	CASSSRLVMGGELFF
-	TRBV5-1	TRBJ2-7	-	TGCGCCAGCAGCTTGGCAGGGTTCAACGAGCAGTACTTC	CASSLAGFNEQYF
TRBD2	TRBV11-3	TRBJ2-1	few	TGTGCCAGCAGCATTGGACTAGCGGGAGGGTATGAGCAGTTCTTC	CASSIGLAGGYEQFF
TRBD2	TRBV6-5	TRBJ2-1	-	TGTGCCAGCAGTTACGTTAGGACTAGCGGGGGCGCTGAGCAGTTCTTC	CASSYVRTSGGAEQFF
-	TRBV5-1	TRBJ1-1	-	TGCGCCAGCAGCAGGGAGGGTCCTGGCACTGAAGCTTTCTTC	CASSREGPGTEAFF
TRBD2	TRBV12-5	TRBJ2-3	-	TGTGCTAGTGGTTTGGTCACCCTCTCAGGCGGGAGTGTTACAGATACGCAGTATTTT	CASGLVTLSGGSVTDTQYF
-	TRBV6-1	TRBJ2-2	few	TGTGCCAGCACCAAACGACAGATTAACACCGGGGAGCTGTTTTTT	CASTKRQINTGELFF
TRBD1	TRBV28	TRBJ2-7	few	TGTGCCAGCAGTTTTGTTCAGGGGGTCGAGCAGTACTTC	CASSFVQGVEQYF
TRBD2	TRBV28	TRBJ2-7	-	TGTGCCAGCAACGTTCTCGCGGGAGGGTACGAGCAGTACTTC	CASNVLAGGYEQYF
-	TRBV27	TRBJ1-6	few	TGTGCCAGCAGTCCGTCGACAGTTTATAATTCACCCCTCCACTTT	CASSPSTVYNSPLHF
TRBD2	TRBV5-1	TRBJ2-3	-	TGCGCCAGCGCGAACGCGGGAGGGAAGGAAGATACGCAGTATTTT	CASANAGGKEDTQYF
TRBD1	TRBV6-1	TRBJ2-2	few	TGTGCCAGCAGCCCGGACAGGGGAGCGACCGGGGAGCTGTTTTTT	CASSPDRGATGELFF
TRBD1	TRBV5-1	TRBJ2-1	-	TGCGCCAGCAGCACCGGACAGGGGAGGGATGAGCAGTTCTTC	CASSTGQGRDEQFF
TRBD1	TRBV7-8	TRBJ1-6	-	TGTGCCAGCAGCTTAGGGACAGGACAAAATTCACCCCTCCACTTT	CASSLGTGQNSPLHF
TRBD2	TRBV5-1	TRBJ2-5	-	TGCGCCAGCAGCTCCCTACAGACTAGCGGGACTACTCAGGGGACCCAGTACTTC	CASSSLQTSGTTQGTQYF
TRBD1	TRBV4-3	TRBJ2-2	-	TGCGCCAGCAGCCAAGATATCGGGACAGGGAGGACCGGGGAGCTGTTTTTT	CASSQDIGTGRTGELFF
TRBD1	TRBV7-8	TRBJ1-5	-	TGTGCCAGCAGCTTAGGAAGTGGACAGGGCATTCAGCCCCAGCATTTT	CASSLGSGQGIQPQHF
TRBD2	TRBV10-3	TRBJ2-7	few	TGTGCCATCAGTGAGCCTAGCGGGACGACCTACGAGCAGTACTTC	CAISEPSGTTYEQYF
-	TRBV4-1	TRBJ1-2	-	TGCGCCAGCAGTCCAGGAGGTTCCTATGGCTACACCTTC	CASSPGGSYGYTF
-	TRBV29-1	TRBJ1-2	-	TGCAGCGTAGAAGACGGTCTCTATGGCTACACCTTC	CSVEDGLYGYTF
-	TRBV2	TRBJ1-6	-	TGTGCCAGCAGGAGGGGGTTTAATTCACCCCTCCACTTT	CASRRGFNSPLHF
TRBD1	TRBV7-9	TRBJ2-6	-	TGTGCCAGCAGCGGGACAGGGGGTGGTACTGGGGCCAACGTCCTGACTTTC	CASSGTGGGTGANVLTF
-	TRBV27	TRBJ1-6	-	TGTGCCAGCAGTTTAGGGACTCTCAATAATTCACCCCTCCACTTT	CASSLGTLNNSPLHF
-	TRBV28	TRBJ2-1	-	TGTGCCAGCAGTCTTACGGGAGGGACAGGGTACAATGAGCAGTTCTTC	CASSLTGGTGYNEQFF
-	TRBV5-1	TRBJ1-1	few	TGCGCCAGCGAAGGAGGGGCTTCGAACACTGAAGCTTTCTTT	CASEGGASNTEAFF
TRBD2	TRBV5-1	TRBJ2-5	-	TGCGCCAGCAGCTTGCTAGCGGGGTTGCAAGAGACCCAGTACTTC	CASSLLAGLQETQYF
TRBD1	TRBV6-6	TRBJ1-1	-	TGTGCCAGCAGTTGGCAGGGGGGTAACACTGAAGCTTTCTTT	CASSWQGGNTEAFF
TRBD1	TRBV7-2	TRBJ1-5	-	TGTGCCAGCAGCTTACAACAGGGGGCGAATCATCAGCCCCAGCATTTT	CASSLQQGANHQPQHF
TRBD2	TRBV9	TRBJ2-2	-	TGTGCCAGCAGCGTAGAAAGCGGGAGGGCCTTAGGGGAGCTGTTTTTT	CASSVESGRALGELFF
-	TRBV30	TRBJ1-2	few	TGTGCCTGGACCCGGGACACCACTAACTATGGCTACACCTTC	CAWTRDTTNYGYTF
TRBD2	TRBV28	TRBJ2-1	-	TGTGCCAGCAGTTTGGGACTAGCGGATATTTACAATGAGCAGTTCTTC	CASSLGLADIYNEQFF
TRBD1	TRBV18	TRBJ1-1	-	TGTGCCAGCTCACTGACAGGGCACCTTGACACTGAAGCTTTCTTT	CASSLTGHLDTEAFF
TRBD2	TRBV27	TRBJ2-5	-	TGTGCCAGCAGCGGGAGGGGGTACCAAGAGACCCAGTACTTC	CASSGRGYQETQYF
TRBD2	TRBV27	TRBJ2-1	few	TGTGCCAGCAGTTTATACCGGAGCGGGAGCGGCACAGGTGAGCAGTTCTTC	CASSLYRSGSGTGEQFF
TRBD2	TRBV18	TRBJ2-1	-	TGTGCCAGCTCACCTAGACAGGGAAAACTAGCGGGAGAGGCCGGTCAGTTCTTC	CASSPRQGKLAGEAGQFF
-	TRBV14	TRBJ2-3	-	TGTGCCAGCAGCCAAGAAATGGGCCATACGCAGTATTTT	CASSQEMGHTQYF
-	TRBV15	TRBJ2-4	-	TGTGCCACCAGCAGAGCGACAGGAACCTCAGCCAAAAACATTCAGTACTTC	CATSRATGTSAKNIQYF
-	TRBV7-2	TRBJ2-7	-	TGTGCCAGCAGCCCAACAGGGATGTTCAGCGAGCAGTACTTC	CASSPTGMFSEQYF
-	TRBV2	TRBJ2-1	-	TGTGCCAGCAGTTCAGAGCGGGTCTCCTACAATGAGCAGTTCTTC	CASSSERVSYNEQFF
TRBD1	TRBV7-2	TRBJ2-3	-	TGTGCCAGCAGCTTACGGACAGGGGGCGCAGATACGCAGTATTTT	CASSLRTGGADTQYF
TRBD1	TRBV5-4	TRBJ1-2	-	TGTGCCAGCAACTTGATACCGGGACAGGGAGGCGCAGGCTACACCTTC	CASNLIPGQGGAGYTF
-	TRBV4-1	TRBJ2-1	few	TGCGCCAGCAGCCAAGCTGCGGGGGCCGCGAATGAGCAGTTCTTC	CASSQAAGAANEQFF
-	TRBV19	TRBJ1-5	-	TGTGCCAGTAGTATAGCGACACAGGGTAACAATCAGCCCCAGCATTTT	CASSIATQGNNQPQHF
TRBD1	TRBV30	TRBJ1-5	-	TGTGCCTGGAGTGTTCAAACAGGGGGAGGGTCCCAGCATTTT	CAWSVQTGGGSQHF
TRBD1	TRBV19	TRBJ2-2	-	TGTGCCACTAAAACCACAGGGGTGGGCACCGGGGAGCTGTTTTTT	CATKTTGVGTGELFF
TRBD1	TRBV7-9	TRBJ1-4	-	TGTGCCAGCAGCTTGACCCTAGGGACAGGGGGATTCGATGAAAAACTGTTTTTT	CASSLTLGTGGFDEKLFF
TRBD1	TRBV5-1	TRBJ2-2	-	TGCGCCAGCAGCTTGGCCCAGGGGGCGGCGGGGGAGCTGTTTTTT	CASSLAQGAAGELFF
-	TRBV28	TRBJ1-1	once	TGTGCCAGCAGTAAGGGGATGTACACTGAAGCTTTCTTT	CASSKGMYTEAFF
-	TRBV6-1	TRBJ1-2	-	TGTGCCAGCTCGTCAGGTTTTAACTATGGCTACACCTTC	CASSSGFNYGYTF